The subject of this entry is one T cell receptor beta chain. This sample is part of a study of T cell responses to AZD1222 COVID-19 vaccine. Produced via immunoSEQ multiplex PCR; TCRdb's table is partial and in-frame only. The sample includes over 100,000 clones, around 90% of them seen just once. The input for sequencing was peripheral blood, taken on day 0 of AZD1222 vaccination. This clonotype was sampled from an adult in good health.

CDR3 in DNA: TGTGCCAGCAGTCGCCGGGACAGGGAAGGAGGTTATAGCAATCAGCCCCAGCATTTT. Amino acids: CASSRRDREGGYSNQPQHF. The rearrangement uses TRBV6-6 and TRBJ1-5; 9 bases match TRBD1. Trimming took 5 bases from V and 0 from J; bases not matched to a gene: 14. Germline loops: CDR1 MNHNY, CDR2 SVGAGI (reference sequence). The CDR3 is 19 residues long.